Below, one T cell receptor beta chain is given with its context. Only in-frame clones appear in the TCRdb table, and some are missing; sequencing was by immunoSEQ multiplex PCR. The table records 400,000 to 450,000 clones, about 91% of them present only once. This record belongs to a study of blood T cell repertoires in COVID-19. Whole-study context: Samples of COVID-19 (acute and convalescent) were obtained from the United States, Italy and Spain.

V lost 3 bases to trimming and J lost 0 bases, with 8 bases between them. The CDR3 has 15 residues. Looked up from germline, CDR1 is LNHDA and CDR2 is SQIVND (reference sequence). This sequence originates from a woman between 50 and 59 years old with COVID-19, enrolled during active disease. The chain is built from TRBV19 and TRBJ1-4; D gene uncertain. Sequencing used peripheral blood. For the CDR3, the DNA is TGTGCCAGTAGTATTCCATTTGCAACTAATGAAAAACTGTTTTTT. Residues: CASSIPFATNEKLFF.